This T cell receptor beta chain was identified during a study of T cell responses to AZD1222 COVID-19 vaccine (dated by TCRdb to the early 2020s). Study-level background: TCR sequencing was performed for 230 to 250 trial participants, of whom 200 to 220 were given two doses of AZD1222 and around 25 were given two doses of MenACWY control vaccine. Trial participants were enrolled into age subgroups of 18-55, 56-69 and 70-plus years, which contained approximately 150, 28 and 58 TCR-sequenced participants, respectively. Points the paper makes about the study in general: Conclusions about previously exposed vaccinees are limited, since just 6 or 7 AZD1222 recipients were seropositive for SARS-CoV-2 at baseline. Because no day 14 peak-response samples were available, repertoires were characterized only after the peak T cell response. Reportedly, almost half of the unique spike-specific TCRs recognized epitopes lying outside the regions that are mutated in the B.1.351 and B.1.1.7 variants. CD4 TCRs associated with the vaccine covered the entire spike protein, and the dominant responses were in regions 160-218 and 743-854. In the small 56-69-year group, the increase in depth fell short of significance, most likely because of low power. Participants were mostly white British and included more females than males, and it was suggested by the authors that clonal diversity may have been underestimated. Spike-specific TCR breadth and depth rose significantly after two AZD1222 doses compared with day 0 and with MenACWY recipients.

Points on this clone: Its antigen is not yet known. No much larger clone is present one base from it, and per-base qualities are unavailable.

As encoded in the germline V gene, CDR1 is KGHSH while CDR2 is LQKENI. The CDR3 covers 15 residues, taking in both the cysteine and the phenylalanine. Only the CDR3 region is kept as DNA, spanning 45 bases read in frame from base 1. Here V drops 1 base and J drops 5 bases, and the junction holds 5 bases not matched to any gene. The sample's time point, from its label and the paper: baseline before first vaccination. The treatment or condition label for this specimen denotes: meningococcal conjugate vaccine given as trial control. Samples from vaccinated people were obtained from the UK trials COV001 and COV002, which included a single-blind randomized controlled phase 2/3 trial of AZD1222 (ChAdOx1 nCoV-19) in healthy adults. For TCRbeta chain sequencing, PBMC samples were collected from trial participants at day 0 and at day 28 after the second dose. The CDR3 regions of human TCRbeta chains were analyzed by immunosequencing. Per the source publication's procedure: TCRs in the repertoires were compared against a reference library of SARS-CoV-2-specific TCRs that had been generated with the MIRA antigen-specificity platform. Breadth was defined as the fraction of unique TCRs that were SARS-CoV-2-associated, and depth was defined as the fraction of total T cells that were SARS-CoV-2-associated. Each spike-specific TCR was assigned to its reactive spike region and to a CD4 or CD8 class using the MIRA data. Log10-transformed breadth and depth values were compared by one-way ANOVA with Sidak's multiple comparisons tests. In TCRdb, the immuneACCESS table is reduced to in-frame sequences with V and J assigned. These tables do not hold every clone; where another copy was compared, an unresolved V gene accounts for under half, and the others remain unexplained. V and J calls and clone size are copied from that table; D and trimming were computed from the DNA. This sample has approximately 83,000 clones in its table, and around nine tenths of those were observed once. The top ten constitute 4.5% of the sample.

The receptor chain draws on TRBV18 and TRBJ2-7, with 10 junctional bases fitting TRBD2. This clonotype originated in an adult in good health. Sequencing was performed on peripheral blood, taken on day 0 of MenACWY control vaccination. The encoded CDR3 is CASSPLLAGEHEQYF. In nucleotide form, the sequence is TGTGCCAGCTCACCACTGCTAGCGGGAGAGCACGAGCAGTACTTC.